The next 5 T cell receptor beta chains were all read from a single sample in a study of T cell repertoires in cytomegalovirus infection. These receptors have no known antigen. TCRdb independently ran MiXCR on the reads; one entry per CDR3 protein. The profile shows hundreds of thousands of distinct CDR3 sequences, more than 40% of them singletons. The sequencing here drew on cultured PBMCs, taken from culture after CMV antigen stimulation. The receptors derive from a human donor in good health (CMV status not recorded). Some clones in this sample may be carry-over from other donors' samples.

This chain joins TRBV7-8 and TRBJ1-5; no reliable D call. The CDR3 totals 15 residues. Germline V gene data show CDR1 as SGHVS and CDR2 as FQNEAQ. Trimming removed 4 bases from V and 3 bases from J, with 13 bases in between. The CDR3 DNA sequence: TGTGCCAGCAGCTCCTCCCGGGCCCTCAATCAGCCCCAGCATTTT. It codes for CASSSSRALNQPQHF.

The V call is TRBV7-2, the J call TRBJ2-6; no reliable D call. Germline CDR1 SGHTA, CDR2 FQGNSA. The V gene lost 5 bases and the J gene lost 1 base, with 15 bases spanning the gap. The CDR3 extends over 17 amino acids. The CDR3 coding sequence is TGTGCCAGCAGCCCGGTGGGTTCGTTATCTGGGGCCAACGTCCTGACTTTC. Its translation is CASSPVGSLSGANVLTF.

This clonotype occurred a few times. The chain has TRBV5-1 and TRBJ1-2, with TRBD1 identical over 7 bases. Unmatched junction bases numbered 7, after V lost 0 bases and J lost 8 bases. There are 14 residues in the CDR3. CDR1 and CDR2 (germline): SGHRS, YFSETQ. The CDR3 sequence: CASSLEGAGGGYTF. For the CDR3, the DNA is TGCGCCAGCAGCTTGGAGGGGGCAGGAGGAGGCTACACCTTC.

The chain has TRBV12-3 or TRBV12-4 and TRBJ1-2; D is unclear. The CDR3 totals 13 residues. Trimming took off 5 bases at V and 8 bases at J, with 15 bases between the two ends. The CDR3 loop is CASSPGRETGYTF. The CDR3, as DNA: TGTGCCAGCAGTCCGGGCCGTGAAACGGGCTACACCTTC.

The genes are TRBV7-2 and TRBJ2-7; D is possibly TRBD2 (7 bases). Germline values: CDR1 SGHTA, CDR2 FQGNSA. This CDR3 has 15 residues. V lost 1 base, J lost 2 bases, and 12 bases lay in between. CDR3 nucleotide sequence: TGTGCCAGCAGCTTAGTTCGGGGGGCAACCTACGAGCAGTACTTC. Translating gives CASSLVRGATYEQYF.